The 15 T cell receptor beta chains below all came from one sample that was sequenced in a study of CD8 T cells in Susac syndrome. Random hexamers served to reverse transcribe roughly 0.45 to 1 ug RNA. TCRdb ran MiXCR on the immunoSEQ multiplex PCR reads and lists one entry per CDR3 protein. The table lists tens of thousands of distinct CDR3 sequences, over 90% of them singletons. The sequenced material came from CD8+ T cells from PBMCs. Every receptor here comes from a human donor in good health.

The rearrangement links TRBV20-1 to TRBJ1-1; 7 bases are a match to TRBD1. Germline CDR1 is DFQATT and CDR2 is SNEGSKA (reference sequence). Trimming removed 6 bases from V and 0 bases from J; junction bases left unmatched: 10. The CDR3 contains 15 residues. For the CDR3, the DNA is TGCAGTGCAGCAGAGGAAACAGGGGTGAACACTGAAGCTTTCTTT. It is translated as CSAAEETGVNTEAFF.

The chain uses TRBV5-1 and TRBJ1-1, with D tentatively TRBD1 (6 bases). V dropped 2 bases and J dropped 0 bases, with 23 bases sitting between them. Per germline, CDR1 SGHRS and CDR2 YFSETQ. The CDR3 length is 19 residues. CDR3 DNA sequence: TGCGCCAGCAGCTTCGGGGTCCGGACAGTCCAAGAAATGAACACTGAAGCTTTCTTT. Its protein is CASSFGVRTVQEMNTEAFF. Full variable domain (outside the CDR3, taken from reference TRBV5-1 and TRBJ1-1): KAGVTQTPRYLIKTRGQQVTLSCSPISGHRSVSWYQQTPGQGLQFLFEYFSETQRNKGNFPGRFSGRQFSNSRSEMNVSTLELGDSALYLCASSFGVRTVQEMNTEAFFGQGTRLTVV.

This clonotype was counted a single time. The chain couples TRBV4-1 to TRBJ1-2; no reliable D call. The germline CDR1 and CDR2 sequences are MGHRA and YSYEKL. The V end lost 3 bases, the J end lost 2 bases, and 13 bases lay between the germline ends. The CDR3 extends over 15 amino acids. CDR3 sequence: CASSQGSTENYGYTF. CDR3 sequence (DNA): TGCGCCAGCAGCCAGGGATCGACCGAGAACTATGGCTACACCTTC.

This chain connects TRBV7-6 to TRBJ2-7, with D tentatively TRBD1 (5 bases). CDR3 size: 15 residues. Germline V gene sequence: CDR1 SGHVS, CDR2 FNYEAQ. The ends were cut back, 5 bases at V and 1 base at J, with 15 bases in the middle. As DNA, the CDR3 is TGTGCCAGCAGCGACCAGGCAGGGCAGTCCTACGAGCAGTACTTC. Its translation: CASSDQAGQSYEQYF.

The chain links TRBV27 to TRBJ2-2; D is unclear. In germline, CDR1 is MNHEY, CDR2 SMNVEV (reference sequence). This CDR3 is built from 12 residues. Trimming left V 6 bases short and J 6 bases short, with 8 bases between. The DNA of the CDR3 is TGTGCCAGCAGGGCCGTTCCCGGGGAGCTGTTTTTT. Encoded protein: CASRAVPGELFF.

This clonotype was detected only a few times. V gene TRBV29-1 combines with J gene TRBJ2-1; D remains ambiguous. The CDR3 consists of 12 residues. In germline, CDR1 is SQVTM, CDR2 ANQGSEA. The V end was cut by 6 bases, the J end by 10 bases, with 16 bases between. CDR3 sequence reads: CSVDLEGTEQFF. In DNA form, the CDR3 reads TGCAGCGTGGACCTAGAAGGTACCGAGCAGTTCTTC.

The table lists this clonotype with a few counts. The chain recombines TRBV7-9 with TRBJ2-7; TRBD1 or TRBD2 may be the D gene (5 bases each). The V gene's germline CDR1 is SEHNR and CDR2 FQNEAQ (reference sequence). This CDR3 is built from 11 residues. The V and J ends lost 6 bases and 5 bases respectively, with 8 bases between them. CDR3 sequence: CASSPGHEQYF. The CDR3 DNA reads TGTGCCAGCAGTCCGGGACACGAGCAGTACTTC.

CDR3 sequence reads: CASSPTRRGRDIQYF. The CDR3 DNA sequence: TGTGCCAGCAGCCCCACTCGACGGGGCAGGGACATTCAGTACTTC. The chain is built from TRBV9 and TRBJ2-4; tentatively, D is TRBD1 or TRBD2 (5 bases each). The V gene's germline CDR1 is SGDLS and CDR2 YYNGEE. V was shortened by 4 bases and J by 8 bases, with 19 bases between the two germline ends. The CDR3 spans 15 residues. The whole variable domain, filled in from reference TRBV9 and TRBJ2-4, reads DSGVTQTPKHLITATGQRVTLRCSPRSGDLSVYWYQQSLDQGLQFLIQYYNGEERAKGNILERFSAQQFPDLHSELNLSSLELGDSALYFCASSPTRRGRDIQYFGAGTRLSVL.

The chain is built from TRBV12-3 or TRBV12-4 and TRBJ2-1; D is possibly TRBD2 (5 bases). The CDR3 runs 15 residues. V was pared by 1 base and J by 4 bases, with 11 bases between. CDR3 coding DNA: TGTGCCAGCAGTTTAGAAACTAGGGCATACAATGAGCAGTTCTTC. This encodes CASSLETRAYNEQFF.

The chain is built from TRBV3-1 and TRBJ2-2; 11 bases map to TRBD2. Germline-derived CDR1 and CDR2 are LGHDT and YNNKEL (reference sequence). V gave up 3 bases and J gave up 0 bases; unmatched junction bases: 6. The CDR3 extends over 18 amino acids. CDR3 in amino acids: CASSHRLAGPTNTGELFF. CDR3 DNA: TGTGCCAGCAGCCACAGACTAGCGGGACCCACGAACACCGGGGAGCTGTTTTTT.

This chain connects TRBV29-1 to TRBJ2-5, with 12 bases identical to TRBD1. Germline V gene sequence: CDR1 SQVTM, CDR2 ANQGSEA. V lost 5 bases, J lost 5 bases, and 9 bases stayed unmatched. The CDR3 sequence is 15 residues long. The chain's CDR3 is CSVIFRDRGRETQYF. CDR3 DNA sequence: TGCAGCGTTATTTTCCGGGACAGGGGGCGGGAGACCCAGTACTTC.

The chain couples TRBV27 to TRBJ2-7; the match to TRBD2 covers 7 bases. Per the germline V gene, CDR1 is MNHEY and CDR2 is SMNVEV (reference sequence). The CDR3 is made up of 16 amino acids. V shed 5 bases, J shed 6 bases, and the junction held 16 bases outside the gene matches. CDR3 residues: CASSTSLAYGLAEQYV. CDR3 nucleotides: TGTGCCAGCAGTACCTCACTAGCGTATGGGCTCGCCGAGCAGTACGTC.

The chain recombines TRBV27 with TRBJ1-2; tentative D call: TRBD1 (6 bases). Per the germline V gene, CDR1 is MNHEY and CDR2 is SMNVEV (reference sequence). The CDR3 length is 14 residues. The germline V and J ends were trimmed by 7 bases and 9 bases, with 21 bases remaining between them. The CDR3 loop reads CASKIPGALESYTF. The CDR3 region has the DNA TGTGCCAGCAAGATTCCGGGGGCTTTGGAAAGCTACACCTTC.

The chain is built from TRBV12-3 or TRBV12-4 and TRBJ2-1, with D maybe TRBD1 (6 bases). CDR3 length equals 10 residues. The V and J ends lost 8 bases and 14 bases respectively, with 13 bases between them. CDR3 loop: CASLGARKFF. CDR3 nucleotides: TGTGCCAGCTTGGGGGCTAGAAAGTTCTTC.

This clonotype appeared a single time. The chain joins TRBV27 to TRBJ2-7; D remains ambiguous. The CDR3 consists of 15 residues. With 3 bases removed from V and 1 base from J, the gap between germline ends came to 13 bases. CDR1 is MNHEY and CDR2 is SMNVEV in the germline V gene (reference sequence). The DNA for the CDR3 is TGTGCCAGCAGTTTTTCCCAGCCAGCTTCCTACGAGCAGTACTTC. Translation: CASSFSQPASYEQYF.